The rows below give T cell receptor beta chains drawn from one sample of a study of T cells in Graves' hyperthyroidism and ophthalmopathy. TCRdb reprocessed the multiplex PCR reads via MiXCR and lists one record per CDR3 protein. The repertoire consists of roughly 650,000 distinct CDR3 sequences, with roughly 15% occurring once and the leading ten covering approximately 3.5%. Sequenced sample: blood. Receptor source: a middle-aged woman with Graves' ophthalmopathy. CDR3s leave out the opening cysteine and the closing phenylalanine or tryptophan. D genes are given only for firm matches.

j_call d_call cdr3_length v_call cdr3_aa
TRBJ2-7 - 12 TRBV7-3 ASSLTSSGDEQY
TRBJ2-5 - 13 TRBV25-1 ASLGGGGLQETQY
TRBJ2-3 - 11 TRBV5-1 ASSLGMTDTQY
TRBJ2-4 TRBD2 18 TRBV20-1 SAGRLAGEAYELAKNIQY
TRBJ2-5 - 11 TRBV5-1 ASRLGAQETQY
TRBJ2-6 - 13 TRBV18 ASSPEGSGANVLT
TRBJ2-7 - 12 TRBV27 ASSFRAGTYVQY
TRBJ1-2 - 10 TRBV19 ASSTRGHGYT
TRBJ1-2 TRBD1 13 TRBV3-1 ASSPWTGGDYGYT
TRBJ1-1 - 12 TRBV20-1 SANKGGRGTEAF
TRBJ1-3 - 13 TRBV11-2 ASSSWDISGNTIY
TRBJ2-1 TRBD1 13 TRBV2 ASSEAGTDYNELF
TRBJ1-4 - 11 TRBV27 ASKVGGREKLF
TRBJ1-2 - 15 TRBV20-1 SARDQGGDRSNYGYT
TRBJ2-2 - 11 TRBV7-9 ASSSPSAGELF
TRBJ2-6 TRBD2 14 TRBV28 ASSSSGDVGPNVLT
TRBJ2-7 - 13 TRBV5-1 ASSSAGREPYEQY
TRBJ2-5 - 14 TRBV19 ASKPPLPGHQETQY
TRBJ1-6 TRBD1 13 TRBV20-1 SARGTGGAGSPLH
TRBJ1-1 - 12 TRBV28 ASSPHRLNTEAF
TRBJ2-7 - 10 TRBV12-3/TRBV12-4 ASRPSGGEQY
TRBJ1-2 - 9 TRBV29-1 SARTASGYT
TRBJ2-3 TRBD2 15 TRBV11-2 ASSSPGLASSTDTQY
TRBJ2-5 - 10 TRBV11-1 ASKSYQETQY
TRBJ2-6 - 13 TRBV10-3 AISEAASGANVLT
TRBJ2-7 TRBD2 12 TRBV6-2/TRBV6-3 ASSYSREANEQY
TRBJ2-5 - 12 TRBV7-2 ASSLVFSEGTQY
TRBJ2-1 - 13 TRBV19 ASSIPGSSYNEQF
TRBJ2-2 - 13 TRBV6-5 ASSSGGANTGELF
TRBJ2-7 - 12 TRBV20-1 SALTGTNVPLQY
TRBJ2-2 - 14 TRBV5-1 ASSFGALQGPGELF
TRBJ2-5 - 10 TRBV19 ASSTHDSSKY
TRBJ2-7 TRBD1 13 TRBV10-3 AISKGQGRSYEQY
TRBJ2-2 TRBD2 13 TRBV6-1 ASSVLAGNTGELF
TRBJ2-3 - 13 TRBV15 ATRPEVLASDTQY
TRBJ1-6 - 14 TRBV10-3 AISSGQRLDNSPLH
TRBJ2-5 TRBD2 13 TRBV6-1 ASSYTLAGLETQY
TRBJ1-1 - 12 TRBV29-1 SVALSGESTEAF
TRBJ1-1 - 12 TRBV6-6 ASSYGGTDTEAF
TRBJ2-3 - 16 TRBV12-3/TRBV12-4 ASTLIWAQNHLTDTQY
TRBJ1-4 - 10 TRBV19 ASSIGQSELF
TRBJ1-6 - 13 TRBV6-1 ASSEAQRVGSPLH